A single sample gave rise to the 28 T cell receptor beta chains below, sequenced in a study of shared clonotypes between healthy human individuals. TCRdb's copy holds only in-frame clones and misses some; the assay was immunoSEQ multiplex PCR. The sample contains some 1,400,000 clones, around 97% of which appear only once. The sample comprised naive CD4+ T cells sorted from blood. Subset noted: CD45RA+ positively selected. The receptors here all came from a man aged 25-45 years in good health.

The CDR3 bases are TGTGCCAGCAGCTTATCCCGCGAGCAGTACTTC. Its translation: CASSLSREQYF. V and J are TRBV11-2 and TRBJ2-7; D gene uncertain. Trimming took 2 bases from V and 6 from J, leaving 5 bases between them. Germline CDR1 and CDR2: SGHAT and FQNNGV. The CDR3 sequence is 11 residues long. Drawing the rest from reference TRBV11-2 and TRBJ2-7, the complete variable domain is EAGVAQSPRYKIIEKRQSVAFWCNPISGHATLYWYQQILGQGPKLLIQFQNNGVVDDSQLPKDRFSAERLKGVDSTLKIQPAKLEDSAVYLCASSLSREQYFGPGTRLTVT.

The rearrangement links TRBV6-1 to TRBJ2-3; D is possibly TRBD1 or TRBD2 (5 bases each). In germline, CDR1 is MNHNS, CDR2 SASEGT. CDR3 size: 14 residues. V lost 8 bases to trimming and J lost 1 base, with 13 bases between them. As DNA, the CDR3 is TGTGCCAGCCAAGGGACGGCACGCACAGATACGCAGTATTTT. It specifies CASQGTARTDTQYF.

With respect to this clone: Other DNA sequences in this sample translate to the same CDR3. The chain combines TRBV18 with TRBJ1-1, with D hard to call. The CDR3 extends over 13 amino acids. The V and J ends lost 0 bases and 5 bases respectively, with 7 bases between them. Looked up from germline, CDR1 is KGHSH and CDR2 is LQKENI. The DNA of the CDR3 is TGTGCCAGCTCACCACCCTCGGGGACTGAAGCTTTCTTT. This sequence encodes CASSPPSGTEAFF.

The chain employs TRBV27 and TRBJ2-7; 9 bases fit TRBD2. The CDR3 length is 15 residues. Germline V gene lookup returns CDR1 MNHEY and CDR2 SMNVEV (reference sequence). V was pared by 5 bases and J by 3 bases, with 8 bases of the junction left unmatched. CDR3 nucleotide sequence: TGTGCCAGCAGTACGTTAGCGGGAGCGGACTACGAGCAGTACTTC. This translates into CASSTLAGADYEQYF.

This rearrangement joins TRBV27 to TRBJ1-2, with TRBD1 matching 9 bases. Germline V CDR1 and CDR2: MNHEY, SMNVEV (reference sequence). The CDR3 spans 15 residues. Trimming took 5 bases from V and 4 from J; bases not matched to a gene: 8. The CDR3 sequence: CASSRHGDRAYGYTF. The DNA of the CDR3 is TGTGCCAGCAGTCGCCACGGGGACAGGGCCTATGGCTACACCTTC.

This CDR3 is CASSSLAGGPFNEQFF. CDR3 coding DNA: TGTGCCAGCAGCTCACTAGCGGGAGGGCCTTTTAATGAGCAGTTCTTC. The chain joins TRBV11-2 to TRBJ2-1; 13 positions agree with TRBD2. Germline V gene sequence: CDR1 SGHAT, CDR2 FQNNGV. The V segment lost 4 bases and the J segment 7 bases; nucleotides outside the gene matches: 7. There are 16 residues in the CDR3.

This clone was observed once. This rearrangement joins TRBV7-3 to TRBJ1-1, with D possibly TRBD1 on 5 matching bases. The CDR3 has 13 residues. The germline gives CDR1 SGHTA, CDR2 FQGTGA. V gave up 5 bases and J gave up 8 bases, with 15 bases separating them. CDR3 residues: CASSTSPRVEAFF. The CDR3 region has the DNA TGTGCCAGCAGCACAAGCCCCAGGGTGGAAGCTTTCTTT.

The CDR3 DNA sequence: TGTGCCAGCAGCAAAGATGAGGGGCATGATGGGGGAACCTACGAGCAGTACTTC. It is translated as CASSKDEGHDGGTYEQYF. The genes are TRBV21-1 and TRBJ2-7. TRBV21-1 is listed as a pseudogene. The CDR3 covers 18 residues.

The chain recombines TRBV29-1 with TRBJ2-2; D might be TRBD1 or TRBD2, each matching 5 bases. This CDR3 comprises 13 residues. Germline lookup yields CDR1 SQVTM and CDR2 ANQGSEA. With 4 bases removed from V and 5 bases from J, the gap between germline ends came to 11 bases. The CDR3 protein is CSVGVGGTGELFF. The CDR3 DNA is TGCAGCGTTGGAGTTGGGGGAACCGGGGAGCTGTTTTTT.

The V call is TRBV15, the J call TRBJ2-5; TRBD1 agrees at 7 bases. Trimming removed 9 bases from V and 4 bases from J; junction bases left unmatched: 8. The CDR3 covers 13 residues. Germline CDR1 reads LNHNV; CDR2 reads YYDKDF (reference sequence). The CDR3 reads CATQRQGVETQYF. The CDR3, as DNA: TGTGCCACACAGAGACAGGGAGTAGAGACCCAGTACTTC.

This clone was observed a few times. The same CDR3 can be traced to other DNA sequences in this sample. The V and J genes are TRBV29-1 and TRBJ2-3; the D is unclear. Germline assignment: CDR1 SQVTM and CDR2 ANQGSEA. The V end lost 1 base, the J end lost 1 base, and 3 bases lay between the germline ends. CDR3 length equals 12 residues. In DNA form, the CDR3 reads TGCAGCGTTGAAGGCGGCACAGATACGCAGTATTTT. Translation gives CSVEGGTDTQYF.

V and J are TRBV30 and TRBJ2-7; 10 bases are shared with TRBD1. Germline loops: CDR1 GTSNPN, CDR2 SVGIG (reference sequence). J lost 5 bases, V lost 4 bases, and 11 bases had no gene match. The CDR3 contains 15 residues. The CDR3, as DNA: TGTGCCTGGACCCCACTGACAGGGGGCATGGACGAGCAGTACTTC. Encoded protein: CAWTPLTGGMDEQYF.

CDR3 DNA: TGTGCCAGCACTGGGTCGGGGGGAGTTACCGGGGAGCTGTTTTTT. It translates to CASTGSGGVTGELFF. The chain is built from TRBV6-5 and TRBJ2-2; 7 nucleotides match TRBD2. CDR1 MNHEY and CDR2 SVGAGI come from the germline V gene. The CDR3 loop spans 15 amino acids. The V gene end was trimmed by 7 bases and the J gene end by 5 bases; junction bases not matched to a gene: 10.

The chain uses TRBV5-5 and TRBJ2-7; 8 bases map to TRBD2. V trimming: 1 base; J trimming: 4 bases; junction bases outside the gene matches: 4. Germline loops: CDR1 SGHKS, CDR2 YYEKEE (reference sequence). The CDR3 contains 14 residues. CDR3 DNA: TGTGCCAGCAGCTTGACTAGCGGACCTTACGAGCAGTACTTC. Protein sequence: CASSLTSGPYEQYF.

The chain combines TRBV28 with TRBJ2-1, with 9 bases fitting TRBD2. Germline CDR1 reads MDHEN; CDR2 reads SYDVKM. V shed 5 bases, J shed 13 bases, and the junction held 6 bases outside the gene matches. The CDR3 sequence is 12 residues long. The CDR3 DNA sequence: TGTGCCAGCAGTGAAATCGGGACTAGCCAGTTCTTC. This encodes CASSEIGTSQFF.

Comment on this clone: In the same sample, other DNA sequences code for this CDR3. The chain joins TRBV11-3 to TRBJ2-1, with no clear D. The CDR3 contains 11 residues. The germline gives CDR1 SGHNT, CDR2 YENEEA. V gave up 5 bases and J gave up 7 bases, with 6 bases separating them. CDR3 protein: CASSLGNEQFF. In nucleotides, the CDR3 is TGTGCCAGCAGCCTAGGGAATGAGCAGTTCTTC.

The chain combines TRBV19 with TRBJ2-2, with 9 bases identical to TRBD1. CDR3 length: 18 amino acids. V lost 4 bases to trimming and J lost 1 base; unmatched junction nucleotides: 10. Germline assignment: CDR1 LNHDA and CDR2 SQIVND (reference sequence). The CDR3 coding sequence is TGTGCCAGTAGTAGGGACAGGGCATCCCTTTTGAACACCGGGGAGCTGTTTTTT. Its translation is CASSRDRASLLNTGELFF.

The CDR3 DNA is TGTGCCAGTAAGATTCTCGGGGGGACCGGGGAGCTGTTTTTT. The encoded protein is CASKILGGTGELFF. The genes are TRBV19 and TRBJ2-2, with 7 positions matching TRBD2. There are 14 residues in the CDR3. In germline, CDR1 is LNHDA, CDR2 SQIVND (reference sequence). Unmatched junction bases numbered 7, after V lost 7 bases and J lost 5 bases.

Only a few counts were recorded for this clone. This chain uses TRBV5-1 with TRBJ2-2, with 13 nucleotides matching TRBD2. The CDR3 is 16 amino acids. After removal of 4 bases from V and 2 bases from J, the junction contained 2 bases not matched to a gene. The germline V gene encodes CDR1 SGHRS and CDR2 YFSETQ. The CDR3 bases are TGCGCCAGCAGCGTGGGACTAGCGGGAAACACCGGGGAGCTGTTTTTT. It codes for CASSVGLAGNTGELFF.

This clone has more than one count but fewer than ten. The CDR3 DNA follows: TGTGCAAGTCGCTGCCGGGACAGGAGATACTATGGCTACACCTTC. As protein: CASRCRDRRYYGYTF. The chain couples TRBV12-2 to TRBJ1-2; TRBD1, the table's D call, was not compared with the DNA. TRBV12-2 is described as a pseudogene. The CDR3 length is 15 residues.

The chain links TRBV27 to TRBJ2-2, with D perhaps matching TRBD1 or TRBD2 (5 bases each). Germline V gene sequence: CDR1 MNHEY, CDR2 SMNVEV (reference sequence). The length of the CDR3 is 17 residues. V was pared by 0 bases and J by 6 bases, with 17 bases between. This chain's CDR3 is CASSLSPPGVGAGELFF. The CDR3 region has the DNA TGTGCCAGCAGTTTATCGCCCCCCGGGGTGGGGGCCGGGGAGCTGTTTTTT.

The chain employs TRBV15 and TRBJ2-7; 8 positions match TRBD2. The CDR3 contains 16 residues. Germline CDR1 LNHNV, CDR2 YYDKDF (reference sequence). After removal of 2 bases from V and 5 bases from J, the junction contained 11 bases not matched to a gene. The DNA of the CDR3 is TGTGCCACCAGCAGACAACAAGCCGGGACTAGGGACGAGCAGTACTTC. Translation gives CATSRQQAGTRDEQYF.

This clone turned up a few times. At the DNA level, this CDR3 is encoded by other sequences in the same sample as well. This rearrangement joins TRBV7-2 to TRBJ2-7; D is ambiguous. The CDR3 extends over 11 amino acids. Trimming left V 3 bases short and J 0 bases short, with 0 bases between. The V gene's germline CDR1 is SGHTA and CDR2 FQGNSA. In DNA form, the CDR3 reads TGTGCCAGCAGCTTCTCCTACGAGCAGTACTTC. Translated, it gives CASSFSYEQYF.

The chain carries TRBV7-2 and TRBJ2-7; no clear D. The CDR3 extends over 15 amino acids. The V gene's germline CDR1 is SGHTA and CDR2 FQGNSA. The ends were cut back, 3 bases at V and 0 bases at J, with 12 bases in the middle. The CDR3 nucleotides are TGTGCCAGCAGCTTGGGCCGGCTTTACTCCTACGAGCAGTACTTC. Translation gives CASSLGRLYSYEQYF.

This chain connects TRBV5-1 to TRBJ2-7; 7 bases map to TRBD1. The germline CDR1 and CDR2 sequences are SGHRS and YFSETQ. This CDR3 is built from 14 residues. J lost 2 bases, V lost 0 bases, and 2 bases had no gene match. The CDR3, as DNA: TGCGCCAGCAGCTTGGAGGGGGCCCCCTACGAGCAGTACTTC. Protein sequence: CASSLEGAPYEQYF.

The chain couples TRBV5-1 to TRBJ2-1; a possible D gene is TRBD2 (5 bases). The CDR3 covers 17 residues. The V end lost 0 bases, the J end lost 7 bases, and 20 bases lay between the germline ends. The germline V gene has CDR1 SGHRS and CDR2 YFSETQ. For the CDR3, the DNA is TGCGCCAGCAGCTTGGGGTTGGGTCTAGCCGAGATGAATGAGCAGTTCTTC. Its translation: CASSLGLGLAEMNEQFF.

Only one count was recorded for this clone. The CDR3 DNA follows: TGTGCCAGCAGCCAGAAACACTCGAACACTGAAGCTTTCTTT. It is translated as CASSQKHSNTEAFF. The chain combines TRBV14 with TRBJ1-1, with unresolved D. Germline V gene sequence: CDR1 SGHDN, CDR2 FVKESK. Deletions cut 3 bases from V and 1 base from J, with 9 bases between. The CDR3 is made up of 14 amino acids.

This clone turned up a few times. Other DNA sequences from this sample encode an identical CDR3 as well. The genes are TRBV18 and TRBJ1-1, with D hard to call. Germline CDR1 KGHSH, CDR2 LQKENI. Between the trimmed V and J ends, which lost 1 base and 0 bases, there was a span of 9 bases. CDR3 length: 15 amino acids. CDR3 residues: CASSPRTGMNTEAFF. As DNA, the CDR3 is TGTGCCAGCTCACCACGCACGGGTATGAACACTGAAGCTTTCTTT.